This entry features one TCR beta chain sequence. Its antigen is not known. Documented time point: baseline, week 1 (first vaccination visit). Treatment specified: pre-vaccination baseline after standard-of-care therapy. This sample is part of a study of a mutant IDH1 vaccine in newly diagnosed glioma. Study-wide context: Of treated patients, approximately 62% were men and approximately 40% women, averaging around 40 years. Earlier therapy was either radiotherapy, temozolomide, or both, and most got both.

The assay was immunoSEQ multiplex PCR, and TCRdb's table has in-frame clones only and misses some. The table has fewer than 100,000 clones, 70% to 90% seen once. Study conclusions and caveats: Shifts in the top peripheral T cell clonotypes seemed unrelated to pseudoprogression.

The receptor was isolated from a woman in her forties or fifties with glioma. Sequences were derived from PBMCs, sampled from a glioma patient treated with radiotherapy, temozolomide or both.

The CDR3 reads CASSSTDQETQYF. The CDR3 coding sequence is TGTGCCAGTAGTTCAACAGATCAAGAGACCCAGTACTTC. The rearrangement links TRBV19 to TRBJ2-5; D is uncertain. CDR1 and CDR2 from the germline V gene are LNHDA and SQIVND (reference sequence). V was clipped by 5 bases and J by 2 bases, with 9 bases between them. This CDR3 has 13 residues.